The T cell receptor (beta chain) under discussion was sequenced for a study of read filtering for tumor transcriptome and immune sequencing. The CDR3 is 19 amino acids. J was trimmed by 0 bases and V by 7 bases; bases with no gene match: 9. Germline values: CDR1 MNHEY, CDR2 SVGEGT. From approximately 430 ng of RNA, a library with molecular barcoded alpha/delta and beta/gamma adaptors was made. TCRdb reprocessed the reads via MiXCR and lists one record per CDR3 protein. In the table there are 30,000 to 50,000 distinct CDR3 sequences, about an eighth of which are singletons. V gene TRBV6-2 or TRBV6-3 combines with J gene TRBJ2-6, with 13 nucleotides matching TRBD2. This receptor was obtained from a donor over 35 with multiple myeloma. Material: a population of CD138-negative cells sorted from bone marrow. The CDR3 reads CASTLDRLAGGSGANVLTF. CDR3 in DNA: TGTGCCAGCACCCTCGACCGACTAGCGGGGGGCTCTGGGGCCAACGTCCTGACTTTC.